These 6 T cell receptor beta chains were all obtained from the same sample, sequenced in a study of OX40 agonist ivuxolimab in advanced cancers. TCRdb keeps only in-frame clones here, not all; method: immunoSEQ multiplex PCR. The profile covers tens of thousands of clones, with almost 90% appearing a single time and approximately 7% taken by the ten largest. The sequenced sample was CD4+ or CD8+ T cells sorted from blood, obtained in a trial of the OX40 agonist ivuxolimab. These TCRs come from an adult with an advanced solid tumor such as melanoma, head and neck, liver or kidney cancer.

The chain carries TRBV19 and TRBJ2-7, with D uncertain. The CDR3 extends over 11 amino acids. Trimming stripped 8 bases from V and 4 bases from J, with 9 bases between. Germline CDR1 and CDR2: LNHDA and SQIVND (reference sequence). The DNA of the CDR3 is TGTGCCAGTGGGCCTTTTTACGAGCAGTACTTC. This encodes CASGPFYEQYF.

A few counts support this clone. The junction differs from germline at one of its ends, possibly a read error. The chain is built from TRBV5-1 and TRBJ1-1; possible D gene TRBD1, 6 bases. CDR3 length equals 14 residues. Per the germline V gene, CDR1 is SGHRS and CDR2 is YFSETQ. The CDR3 nucleotides are TGCGCCAGCAGCCGGACAGACGTGAACCCTGAAGCTTTCTTT. Translating gives CASSRTDVNPEAFF.

Regarding this clone: Distinct nucleotide sequences in the sample also encode this CDR3. CDR3 sequence: CASSPRRVNTEAFF. The CDR3 DNA follows: TGTGCCAGCTCACCACGGCGGGTCAACACTGAAGCTTTCTTT. J is TRBJ1-1 and V is TRBV18; unclear D gene. V was cut by 1 base and J by 2 bases, with 8 bases left in between. The CDR3 has 14 residues. Germline values: CDR1 KGHSH, CDR2 LQKENI. The full variable domain, completed using reference TRBV18 and TRBJ1-1, is NAGVMQNPRHLVRRRGQEARLRCSPMKGHSHVYWYRQLPEEGLKFMVYLQKENIIDESGMPKERFSAEFPKEGPSILRIQQVVRGDSAAYFCASSPRRVNTEAFFGQGTRLTVV.

J is TRBJ2-1 and V is TRBV25-1, with 7 bases aligning to TRBD1. This CDR3 has 17 amino acids. Germline loops: CDR1 MGHDK, CDR2 SYGVNS. The J segment lost 1 base and the V segment lost 0 bases, leaving 6 bases of the junction unmatched. The DNA for the CDR3 is TGTGCCAGCAGTGAATATGGAACAGGGGTTTCCTACAATGAGCAGTTCTTC. Its translation is CASSEYGTGVSYNEQFF.

The V gene is TRBV15, the J gene TRBJ2-5; no reliable D call. V lost 1 base and J 8 bases, leaving 17 bases between the germline ends. The CDR3 is 15 residues long. Germline V lookup: CDR1 LNHNV, CDR2 YYDKDF (reference sequence). This chain's CDR3 is CATSRADLVTDTQYF. Here the CDR3 DNA reads TGTGCCACCAGCAGAGCAGATCTAGTAACAGACACCCAGTACTTC.

The CDR3 loop is CAWSGVGLSAGTF. The CDR3 DNA follows: TGTGCCTGGAGTGGCGTCGGACTCTCAGCCGGGACCTTC. The chain is built from TRBV30 and TRBJ1-2; D not resolved. In germline, CDR1 is GTSNPN, CDR2 SVGIG (reference sequence). CDR3 size: 13 residues. V dropped 1 base and J dropped 14 bases, with 20 bases sitting between them.